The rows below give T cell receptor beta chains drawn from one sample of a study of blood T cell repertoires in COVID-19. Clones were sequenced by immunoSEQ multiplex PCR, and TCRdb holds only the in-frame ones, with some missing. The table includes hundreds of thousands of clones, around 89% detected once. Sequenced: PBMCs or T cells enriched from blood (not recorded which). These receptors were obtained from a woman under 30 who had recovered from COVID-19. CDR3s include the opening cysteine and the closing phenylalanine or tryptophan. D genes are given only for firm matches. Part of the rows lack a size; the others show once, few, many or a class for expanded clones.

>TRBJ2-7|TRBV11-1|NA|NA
TGTGCCAGCAGCCCCCCCGAGGCGCCGAGCTCCTACGAGCAGTACTTC
CASSPPEAPSSYEQYF
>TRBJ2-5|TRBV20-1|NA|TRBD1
TGCAGTGCGACAGGGGAAGAGACCCAGTACTTC
CSATGEETQYF
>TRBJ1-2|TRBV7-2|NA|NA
TGTGCCAGCAGCTTAGTCAGGGGCGGTGGCTACACCTTC
CASSLVRGGGYTF
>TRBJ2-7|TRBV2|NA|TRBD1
TGTGCCAGCGCGGACAGGGATAAGGCCTACGAGCAGTACTTC
CASADRDKAYEQYF
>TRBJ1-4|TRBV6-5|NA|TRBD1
TGTGCCAGCAGTTACTCCGGACAGGGTCGGGGTGAAAAACTGTTTTTT
CASSYSGQGRGEKLFF
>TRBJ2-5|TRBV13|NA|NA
TGTGCCAGCAGCTCACAGGACCCGGGGACCCAGTACTTC
CASSSQDPGTQYF
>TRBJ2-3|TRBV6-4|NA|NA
TGTGCCAGCAGTGACTCGTTAGGCACAGATACGCAGTATTTT
CASSDSLGTDTQYF
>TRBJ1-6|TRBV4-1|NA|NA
TGCGCCAGCAGCCAGCTGGACAGTTCGAGTTCACCCCTCCACTTT
CASSQLDSSSSPLHF
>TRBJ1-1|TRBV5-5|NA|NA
TGTGCCAGCAGCTTGGATCCAGGGGCTTTGGGCACTGAAGCTTTCTTT
CASSLDPGALGTEAFF
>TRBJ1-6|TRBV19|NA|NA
TGTGCCAGTAATTCCGGGGTGGGATCACCCCTCCACTTT
CASNSGVGSPLHF
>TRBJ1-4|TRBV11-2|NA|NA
TGTGCCAGCAGCTTAGTCACAGGGTTGGGGGAAAAACTGTTTTTT
CASSLVTGLGEKLFF
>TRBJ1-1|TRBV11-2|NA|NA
TGTGCCAGCAGCTTTTTCCCCGTATCCACTGAAGCTTTCTTT
CASSFFPVSTEAFF
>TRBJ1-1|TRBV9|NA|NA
TGTGCCAGCAGCGCGAAAGTTGGTCACGGCGGGTGGAAGACTGAAGCTTTCTTT
CASSAKVGHGGWKTEAFF
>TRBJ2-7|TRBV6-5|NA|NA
TGTGCCAGCGGGCAGGGCCACGAGCAGTACTTC
CASGQGHEQYF
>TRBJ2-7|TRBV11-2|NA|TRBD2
TGTGCCAGCAGCAGAAACTCGGGACTAGCCTACGAGCAGTACTTC
CASSRNSGLAYEQYF
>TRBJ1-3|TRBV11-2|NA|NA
TGTGCCAGCAGCTTAGAAGGGAGTAGGGCTGGAAACACCATATATTTT
CASSLEGSRAGNTIYF
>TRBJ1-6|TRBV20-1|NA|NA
TGCAGTGCCAGTTCAGGGGAGCCCCTCCACTTT
CSASSGEPLHF
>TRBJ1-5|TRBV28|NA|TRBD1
TGTGCCAGCAGTTTAGGACAGGGAAGGAATCAGCCCCAGCATTTT
CASSLGQGRNQPQHF
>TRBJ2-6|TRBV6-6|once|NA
TGTGCCAGCAGTCAGGGGTCTGGGGCCAACGTCCTGACTTTC
CASSQGSGANVLTF
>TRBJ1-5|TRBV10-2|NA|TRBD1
TGCGCCAGCAGGACAGGGGAGGGTCAGCCCCAGCATTTT
CASRTGEGQPQHF